This T cell receptor beta chain stems from a study of T cell responses to AZD1222 COVID-19 vaccine. The data were produced by immunoSEQ multiplex PCR, yet TCRdb's version contains in-frame clones alone and is incomplete. The sample has just under 90,000 clones, approximately 91% seen once. CDR1 SEHNR and CDR2 FQNEAQ come from the germline V gene (reference sequence). The CDR3 totals 14 residues. With 2 bases removed from V and 2 bases from J, the gap between germline ends came to 8 bases. Analysis merged second doses at about 4 or about 12 weeks. The receptor's source is an adult who received the AZD1222 COVID-19 vaccine. The starting material was peripheral blood, obtained 28 days after the second AZD1222 dose. The chain combines TRBV7-9 with TRBJ2-3; D not certain. The CDR3 DNA is TGTGCCAGCAGCTTATATCAGACCACAGATACGCAGTATTTT. Translating it yields CASSLYQTTDTQYF. Based on the CDR3 plus reference TRBV7-9 and TRBJ2-3, the full variable domain is DTGVSQNPRHKITKRGQNVTFRCDPISEHNRLYWYRQTLGQGPEFLTYFQNEAQLEKSRLLSDRFSAERPKGSFSTLEIQRTEQGDSAMYLCASSLYQTTDTQYFGPGTRLTVL.